Each of the 30 T cell receptor beta chains below was sequenced from the same sample in a study of T-cell memory formation after mild COVID-19. TCRdb re-called the 5' RACE reads through MiXCR, storing one row per CDR3 protein. Of hundreds of thousands of distinct CDR3 sequences listed, 25% to 30% were seen once; the top ten hold about 13%. The specimen was PBMCs or a T cell subset sorted from them (not recorded which). These receptors came from an adult woman who had mild COVID-19 (a few samples of this study predate the infection). Cell type and time point are not known.

A few counts support this clonotype. The chain joins TRBV6-2 or TRBV6-3 to TRBJ2-7; a possible D gene is TRBD2 (6 bases). Trimming took 0 bases from V and 6 from J, leaving 12 bases between them. CDR3 size: 14 residues. CDR1 and CDR2 from the germline V gene are MNHEY and SVGEGT. CDR3 nucleotide sequence: TGTGCCAGCAGTTACTCTCCAGGAGGGATCGAGCAGTACTTC. The encoded protein is CASSYSPGGIEQYF.

This clonotype was seen a few times. This chain links TRBV27 with TRBJ1-2; 7 bases line up with TRBD1. The V gene's germline CDR1 is MNHEY and CDR2 SMNVEV (reference sequence). CDR3 size: 14 residues. The junction had 9 bases not matched to a gene; V was cut back by 5 bases and J by 6 bases. Here the CDR3 reads CASSPTGIGHGYTF. In DNA form, the CDR3 reads TGTGCCAGCAGTCCGACAGGGATTGGTCATGGCTACACCTTC.

V is TRBV7-9 and J is TRBJ2-7; the D gene is possibly TRBD1 (6 bases). V lost 5 bases to trimming and J lost 2 bases, with 16 bases between them. The V gene's germline CDR1 is SEHNR and CDR2 FQNEAQ (reference sequence). CDR3 size: 15 residues. The CDR3 DNA reads TGTGCCAGCAGCCCCATCCGGGACAAGACCTACGAGCAGTACTTC. Translated: CASSPIRDKTYEQYF.

The sample holds a few counts of this clonotype. The chain uses TRBV6-2 or TRBV6-3 and TRBJ2-1; 10 nucleotides line up with TRBD1. From germline, CDR1 is MNHEY and CDR2 SVGEGT. Trimming at V came to 2 bases and at J to 2 bases, leaving 3 bases not matched to a gene. This CDR3 comprises 16 residues. CDR3: CASSYEGTGAYNEQFF. CDR3 nucleotides: TGTGCCAGCAGTTACGAGGGGACAGGGGCCTACAATGAGCAGTTCTTC.

This clonotype was seen only a few times. J is TRBJ2-7 and V is TRBV6-2 or TRBV6-3; 9 nucleotides agree with TRBD2. Germline loops: CDR1 MNHEY, CDR2 SVGEGT. The CDR3 totals 14 residues. The J segment lost 5 bases and the V segment lost 3 bases, leaving 5 bases of the junction unmatched. This chain's CDR3 is CASSYVAGVHEQYF. In DNA, the CDR3 is TGTGCCAGCAGTTATGTAGCGGGAGTCCACGAGCAGTACTTC.

The table lists this clonotype with a few counts. The chain links TRBV4-1 to TRBJ1-2; D possibly corresponds to TRBD1 (6 bases). CDR1 MGHRA and CDR2 YSYEKL come from the germline V gene. The V end was cut by 7 bases, the J end by 5 bases, with 20 bases between. The CDR3 loop spans 15 amino acids. The CDR3 nucleotides read TGCGCCAGCACCGAAGGGGGGCCCGCAGGGTATGGCTACACCTTC. It specifies CASTEGGPAGYGYTF.

This clonotype occurred a few times. The V call is TRBV14, the J call TRBJ2-7; maybe TRBD1 (5 bases). V lost 1 base to trimming and J lost 3 bases, with 16 bases between them. In germline, CDR1 is SGHDN, CDR2 FVKESK. This CDR3 region has 16 residues. For the CDR3, the DNA is TGTGCCAGCAGCCAAGGGGGCCTCCTGGGTTTCTACGAGCAGTACTTC. Encoded protein: CASSQGGLLGFYEQYF.

The sample holds a few counts of this clonotype. The chain has TRBV5-8 and TRBJ2-7, with 10 bases identical to TRBD1. The J segment lost 5 bases and the V segment lost 2 bases, leaving 4 bases of the junction unmatched. The CDR3 covers 14 residues. Germline CDR1 SGHTS, CDR2 YDEGEE. The CDR3 loop is CASSFGTGANEQYF. DNA of the CDR3: TGTGCCAGCAGCTTTGGGACAGGGGCCAACGAGCAGTACTTC.

The chain carries TRBV14 and TRBJ2-1; D unresolved. The V and J ends lost 0 bases and 6 bases respectively, with 18 bases between them. Germline CDR1 is SGHDN and CDR2 is FVKESK. This CDR3 is 17 amino acids long. CDR3 amino acids: CASSQDQLGVKGNEQFF. CDR3 DNA: TGTGCCAGCAGCCAAGATCAGCTAGGTGTAAAGGGCAATGAGCAGTTCTTC.

The chain has TRBV9 and TRBJ2-6, with TRBD2 matching over 10 bases. Trimming removed 0 bases from V and 0 bases from J; junction bases left unmatched: 3. This CDR3 contains 18 residues. The germline V gene has CDR1 SGDLS and CDR2 YYNGEE. CDR3 protein: CASSVGLAGGSGANVLTF. DNA for the CDR3: TGTGCCAGCAGCGTAGGTTTAGCGGGGGGCTCTGGGGCCAACGTCCTGACTTTC.

CDR3 sequence: CSARDRGNYWDEAFF. The CDR3 DNA reads as TGCAGTGCTAGGGACAGAGGAAACTATTGGGATGAAGCTTTCTTT. The V and J genes are TRBV20-1 and TRBJ1-1; the D gene is possibly TRBD1 (6 bases). The CDR3 contains 15 residues. Germline assignment: CDR1 DFQATT and CDR2 SNEGSKA (reference sequence). Trimming shortened V by 3 bases and J by 7 bases, and 21 bases separated the two germline ends.

This rearrangement joins TRBV2 to TRBJ2-2; D is possibly TRBD2 (7 bases). The ends were cut back, 9 bases at V and 7 bases at J, with 21 bases in the middle. The CDR3 spans 15 residues. Germline lookup yields CDR1 SNHLY and CDR2 FYNNEI. CDR3 bases: TGTGCCAGTGGGTTGGACAGCGGGGCAGTCGGGGAGCTGTTTTTT. Protein product: CASGLDSGAVGELFF.

The chain has TRBV5-1 and TRBJ1-1, with D unclear. V gave up 1 base and J gave up 1 base, with 8 bases separating them. The CDR3 consists of 14 residues. Germline V lookup: CDR1 SGHRS, CDR2 YFSETQ. In DNA form, the CDR3 reads TGCGCCAGCAGCTTGACAGCTGCGAACACTGAAGCTTTCTTT. Translated, it gives CASSLTAANTEAFF. Using reference TRBV5-1 and TRBJ1-1 for the parts outside the CDR3, the full variable domain is KAGVTQTPRYLIKTRGQQVTLSCSPISGHRSVSWYQQTPGQGLQFLFEYFSETQRNKGNFPGRFSGRQFSNSRSEMNVSTLELGDSALYLCASSLTAANTEAFFGQGTRLTVV.

This chain links TRBV7-2 with TRBJ2-3, with 7 bases fitting TRBD2. Germline lookup yields CDR1 SGHTA and CDR2 FQGNSA. The trim removed 4 bases at V and 0 bases at J, leaving 7 bases unmatched. The length of the CDR3 is 16 residues. This chain's CDR3 is CASSYISGASTDTQYF. Written as DNA, the CDR3 is TGTGCCAGCAGCTATATAAGCGGGGCTAGCACAGATACGCAGTATTTT. Drawing the rest from reference TRBV7-2 and TRBJ2-3, the complete variable domain is GAGVSQSPSNKVTEKGKDVELRCDPISGHTALYWYRQSLGQGLEFLIYFQGNSAPDKSGLPSDRFSAERTGGSVSTLTIQRTQQEDSAVYLCASSYISGASTDTQYFGPGTRLTVL.

This clonotype was observed a few times. The chain is built from TRBV20-1 and TRBJ1-2; D uncertain. The CDR3 covers 14 residues. The germline gives CDR1 DFQATT, CDR2 SNEGSKA (reference sequence). V lost 0 bases to trimming and J lost 6 bases, with 14 bases between them. The CDR3 here is CSAREGARRHGYTF. Here the CDR3 DNA reads TGCAGTGCTAGAGAGGGAGCCCGTCGGCATGGCTACACCTTC.

The gene calls are TRBV24-1 and TRBJ2-7; maybe TRBD2 (5 bases). Germline V gene lookup returns CDR1 KGHDR and CDR2 SFDVKD. The ends were cut back, 9 bases at V and 2 bases at J, with 13 bases in the middle. The CDR3 runs 13 residues. CDR3 residues: CATVTLAPYEQYF. CDR3 in DNA: TGTGCCACCGTCACCCTAGCACCCTACGAGCAGTACTTC.

CDR3 nucleotides: TGTGCCACCAGTGACCCCCGTGGGACTAGCGAGGAGAATGAGCAGTTCTTC. Encoded protein: CATSDPRGTSEENEQFF. The chain combines TRBV24-1 with TRBJ2-1; 10 positions match TRBD2. J was trimmed by 7 bases and V by 4 bases; bases with no gene match: 12. The CDR3 totals 17 residues. Germline V CDR1 and CDR2: KGHDR, SFDVKD.

The chain combines TRBV12-3 or TRBV12-4 with TRBJ1-1, with D unclear. Trimming took off 7 bases at V and 6 bases at J, with 12 bases between the two ends. CDR3 size: 12 residues. The CDR3 DNA reads as TGTGCCAGCAAGGGAGATGGGTCTGAAGCTTTCTTT. Its translation is CASKGDGSEAFF.

This clonotype has a handful of counts. V usage is TRBV12-3 or TRBV12-4 and J usage is TRBJ2-3; TRBD1 matches at 11 bases. The CDR3 contains 14 residues. Unmatched junction bases numbered 3, after V lost 8 bases and J lost 2 bases. The DNA for the CDR3 is TGTGCCAGCCGGGACAGGGGGTCCACAGATACGCAGTATTTT. This gives the protein CASRDRGSTDTQYF.

The chain carries TRBV20-1 and TRBJ2-1; D is unresolved. Germline values: CDR1 DFQATT, CDR2 SNEGSKA (reference sequence). CDR3 size: 10 residues. V was pared by 4 bases and J by 6 bases, with 4 bases between. CDR3: CSANTNEQFF. In DNA, the CDR3 is TGCAGTGCTAATACCAATGAGCAGTTCTTC.

The chain is built from TRBV29-1 and TRBJ1-2; TRBD1 aligns across 8 bases. This CDR3 is built from 14 residues. CDR1 and CDR2 from the germline V gene are SQVTM and ANQGSEA. J gave up 8 bases and V 3 bases, and 11 bases lay outside the gene matches. The CDR3 DNA sequence: TGCAGCGTTGACCTTGGGACAGGCCCTCGGGGCTACACCTTC. It encodes CSVDLGTGPRGYTF.

There are a few counts of this clonotype. J is TRBJ2-2 and V is TRBV12-3 or TRBV12-4; D might be TRBD1 (6 bases). The CDR3 contains 17 residues. V was shortened by 0 bases and J by 0 bases, with 11 bases between the two germline ends. The chain's CDR3 is CASSLARGLSNTGELFF. The CDR3 region has the DNA TGTGCCAGCAGTTTAGCCAGGGGTCTTTCGAACACCGGGGAGCTGTTTTTT.

The chain has TRBV6-2 or TRBV6-3 and TRBJ1-2; 9 bases are a match to TRBD1. CDR3 length: 15 amino acids. V dropped 2 bases and J dropped 7; count of bases not matched to a gene: 8. Per germline, CDR1 MNHEY and CDR2 SVGEGT. CDR3 in amino acids: CASSYVRDRETGYTF. DNA for the CDR3: TGTGCCAGCAGTTACGTCCGGGACAGGGAAACTGGCTACACCTTC.

The table lists this clonotype with a few counts. V is TRBV10-3 and J is TRBJ2-1, with 7 positions matching TRBD2. From germline, CDR1 is ENHRY and CDR2 SYGVKD. Unmatched junction bases numbered 4, after V lost 2 bases and J lost 6 bases. The CDR3 loop spans 14 amino acids. CDR3 bases: TGTGCCATCAGTGAGACGGGAGGACGCAATGAGCAGTTCTTC. Translated, it gives CAISETGGRNEQFF.

The table lists this clonotype with a few counts. The chain employs TRBV5-6 and TRBJ2-7; 8 nucleotides agree with TRBD2. Germline-derived CDR1 and CDR2 are SGHDT and YYEEEE. V was pared by 7 bases and J by 7 bases, with 16 bases of the junction left unmatched. CDR3 length: 15 residues. The CDR3 nucleotides are TGTGCCAGCGAATATCTACCGGGGGGGCCAAGGGAGCAGTACTTC. Protein sequence: CASEYLPGGPREQYF.

This rearrangement joins TRBV4-3 to TRBJ2-4; TRBD2 matches 10 bases. J gave up 7 bases and V 4 bases, and 16 bases lay outside the gene matches. The CDR3 contains 18 residues. Germline assignment: CDR1 LGHNA and CDR2 YSLEER. In nucleotides, the CDR3 is TGCGCCAGCAGCCTCAAGGCCGGGCTAGCGGGAGTATTGAACATTCAGTACTTC. It translates to CASSLKAGLAGVLNIQYF.

The chain is built from TRBV2 and TRBJ1-5, with D tentatively TRBD1 (5 bases). Germline assignment: CDR1 SNHLY and CDR2 FYNNEI. V lost 7 bases to trimming and J lost 5 bases, with 12 bases between them. The CDR3 sequence is 13 residues long. This chain's CDR3 is CASKQRGHQPQHF. CDR3 coding DNA: TGTGCCAGCAAGCAGAGGGGACATCAGCCCCAGCATTTT.

This clonotype has more than one count but fewer than ten. The chain links TRBV12-3 or TRBV12-4 to TRBJ2-2; TRBD1 is a possible D gene (5 bases). The CDR3 runs 14 residues. V was pared by 7 bases and J by 4 bases, with 13 bases between. As DNA, the CDR3 is TGTGCCAGCACCCCAGGGTCCTTCACCGGGGAGCTGTTTTTT. The encoded protein is CASTPGSFTGELFF.

The CDR3 coding sequence is TGTGCCAGCAGCTTAGACCGGGACAGGGCCTACGAGCAGTACTTC. It codes for CASSLDRDRAYEQYF. The chain couples TRBV7-9 to TRBJ2-7; TRBD1 matches at 9 bases. V shed 1 base and J 2 bases; nucleotides not matched to a gene: 3. This CDR3 is 15 amino acids long. The germline V gene encodes CDR1 SEHNR and CDR2 FQNEAQ (reference sequence). Complete variable domain (other parts from reference TRBV7-9 and TRBJ2-7): DTGVSQNPRHKITKRGQNVTFRCDPISEHNRLYWYRQTLGQGPEFLTYFQNEAQLEKSRLLSDRFSAERPKGSFSTLEIQRTEQGDSAMYLCASSLDRDRAYEQYFGPGTRLTVT.

The V gene is TRBV14, the J gene TRBJ2-3; D is uncertain. Germline-derived CDR1 and CDR2 are SGHDN and FVKESK. The germline V and J ends were trimmed by 1 base and 10 bases, with 12 bases remaining between them. The CDR3 is 13 amino acids. The chain's CDR3 is CASSQVKAHAQYF. As DNA, the CDR3 is TGTGCCAGCAGCCAAGTTAAAGCACACGCGCAGTATTTT.